This T cell receptor beta chain was found in a study of somatic mutations in cytotoxic T cells in rheumatoid arthritis. Study-level information: Flow sorting yielded some V beta antibody-stained T-cell populations at nearly 100% purity, among them V beta1+ cells sequenced for TCRB.

Study-wide points: Greater age accompanied higher CD8+ clonality in rheumatoid arthritis patients, a pattern that was absent in healthy controls. Among rheumatoid arthritis patients and age-matched healthy controls, CD8+ T-cell clonality was not significantly different. Of 65 patients, about eight had a largest CD8+ clone that exceeded 20% of CD8+ cells.

Repertoires were generated with immunoSEQ multiplex PCR, while TCRdb's copy carries only in-frame clones and drops some. The profile shows about 15,000 clones, around 70% of them singletons. The germline CDR1 and CDR2 sequences are MNHEY and SMNVEV (reference sequence). The length of the CDR3 is 11 residues. V was trimmed by 3 bases and J by 5 bases, leaving 4 bases between them. Turning to this clone: No antigen is known for it.

The sequencing sample was made of CD8+ T cells sorted from blood. This receptor was obtained from an adult with rheumatoid arthritis. This sequence joins TRBV27 and TRBJ1-1; D is uncertain. The CDR3 region is CASSLGTEAFF. The CDR3 DNA reads as TGTGCCAGCAGTTTGGGAACTGAAGCTTTCTTT.